This passage covers 13 T cell receptor beta chains from one sample sequenced in a study of technical replicates of blood from a handful of donors. Sequenced by immunoSEQ multiplex PCR; TCRdb stores in-frame clones only, minus some. The repertoire holds approximately 84,000 clones, with roughly 98% as singletons. The specimen was T cells isolated from PBMCs. Receptor source: a human donor in good health.

The CDR3 protein is CASSPHTSGTYNEQFF. DNA for the CDR3: TGTGCCAGCAGTCCCCACACTAGCGGGACCTACAATGAGCAGTTCTTC. The chain links TRBV27 to TRBJ2-1; 10 bases line up with TRBD2. Germline V gene lookup returns CDR1 MNHEY and CDR2 SMNVEV (reference sequence). CDR3 length: 16 residues. J gave up 2 bases and V 5 bases, and 6 bases lay outside the gene matches.

The chain joins TRBV28 to TRBJ2-2; D gene ambiguous. The CDR3 totals 16 residues. Germline CDR1 is MDHEN and CDR2 is SYDVKM. The ends were cut back, 2 bases at V and 0 bases at J, with 10 bases in the middle. CDR3 in DNA: TGTGCCAGCAGTTTAGGTGCCACTCCGAACACCGGGGAGCTGTTTTTT. This translates into CASSLGATPNTGELFF.

This chain joins TRBV19 and TRBJ1-2; 7 nucleotides align to TRBD1. Germline assignment: CDR1 LNHDA and CDR2 SQIVND (reference sequence). Trimming took 8 bases from V and 4 from J; bases not matched to a gene: 10. The length of the CDR3 is 14 residues. The CDR3 is CASSEAGGFYGYTF. CDR3 DNA: TGTGCCAGTTCGGAGGCAGGGGGTTTCTATGGCTACACCTTC.

The chain has TRBV19 and TRBJ1-2, with D hard to call. Trimming left V 4 bases short and J 5 bases short, with 17 bases between. This CDR3 is 15 amino acids long. Germline V gene lookup returns CDR1 LNHDA and CDR2 SQIVND (reference sequence). In DNA, the CDR3 is TGTGCCAGTAGTAGCGGGTCCCCGAGAAAATATGGCTACACCTTC. Translated: CASSSGSPRKYGYTF.

CDR3 DNA sequence: TGTGCCAGTAGTGTTAGCGGGATTCGGAACATTCAGTACTTC. Protein: CASSVSGIRNIQYF. The rearrangement links TRBV19 to TRBJ2-4; 8 nucleotides agree with TRBD2. This CDR3 is 14 amino acids long. The germline V gene encodes CDR1 LNHDA and CDR2 SQIVND (reference sequence). Losses at the gene ends were 5 bases for V and 7 bases for J; bases not matched to a gene: 7.

The rearrangement uses TRBV15 and TRBJ2-1, with 10 nucleotides matching TRBD2. The CDR3 sequence is 17 residues long. The V segment lost 5 bases and the J segment 4 bases; nucleotides outside the gene matches: 11. Germline assignment: CDR1 LNHNV and CDR2 YYDKDF (reference sequence). In DNA, the CDR3 is TGTGCCACCAGCGGACCTATTGGACTAGCGGATTACAATGAGCAGTTCTTC. Translation gives CATSGPIGLADYNEQFF.

The gene calls are TRBV6-1 and TRBJ2-3; 9 bases are shared with TRBD2. CDR1 MNHNS and CDR2 SASEGT come from the germline V gene. The CDR3 is 16 amino acids. V was clipped by 0 bases and J by 6 bases; unmatched bases: 7. The CDR3 DNA is TGTGCCAGCAGTGAAGCCGGGCGGGGGGGCCCTGATACGCAGTATTTT. It encodes CASSEAGRGGPDTQYF.

This clone was picked up one time. The chain combines TRBV19 with TRBJ1-2, with 7 nucleotides matching TRBD1. The J segment lost 6 bases and the V segment lost 7 bases, leaving 5 bases of the junction unmatched. CDR1 is LNHDA and CDR2 is SQIVND in the germline V gene (reference sequence). This CDR3 contains 12 residues. CDR3 sequence reads: CASTKGADGYTF. CDR3 in DNA: TGTGCCAGTACTAAGGGGGCCGATGGCTACACCTTC.

The chain uses TRBV9 and TRBJ2-2; possibly TRBD2 for D (5 bases). CDR3 length: 16 amino acids. Germline values: CDR1 SGDLS, CDR2 YYNGEE. With 2 bases removed from V and 0 bases from J, the gap between germline ends came to 11 bases. The CDR3 nucleotides are TGTGCCAGCAGCGTCTCAGCGGACGCGAACACCGGGGAGCTGTTTTTT. This encodes CASSVSADANTGELFF.

The J gene is TRBJ1-1, the V gene TRBV28, with 7 bases aligning to TRBD1. The trim removed 6 bases at V and 5 bases at J, leaving 9 bases unmatched. The CDR3 totals 14 residues. Germline-derived CDR1 and CDR2 are MDHEN and SYDVKM. In nucleotides, the CDR3 is TGTGCCAGCAGCCCCGACAGGGCGAGGACTGAAGCTTTCTTT. It is translated as CASSPDRARTEAFF.

The rearrangement uses TRBV6-1 and TRBJ2-2, with D perhaps TRBD2 (6 bases). CDR3 length equals 13 residues. Germline V CDR1 and CDR2: MNHNS, SASEGT. The V end lost 6 bases, the J end lost 7 bases, and 12 bases lay between the germline ends. The CDR3 nucleotides are TGTGCCAGCAGCTTGGGGGGATTCGGGGAGCTGTTTTTT. It encodes CASSLGGFGELFF.

The chain uses TRBV28 and TRBJ2-5; D is possibly TRBD1 (5 bases). Germline lookup yields CDR1 MDHEN and CDR2 SYDVKM. The CDR3 extends over 12 amino acids. Trimming left V 2 bases short and J 6 bases short, with 7 bases between. The CDR3: CASSLGAQTQYF. The CDR3 region has the DNA TGTGCCAGCAGTTTAGGGGCCCAGACCCAGTACTTC.

The chain is built from TRBV11-2 and TRBJ2-5; D not resolved. Germline values: CDR1 SGHAT, CDR2 FQNNGV. The CDR3 is made up of 14 amino acids. V was clipped by 7 bases and J by 3 bases, with 15 bases between them. The CDR3 sequence is CASNPQWQEETQYF. DNA for the CDR3: TGTGCCAGCAACCCACAGTGGCAAGAAGAGACCCAGTACTTC.